Listed below are T cell receptor beta chains from one sample, sequenced in a study of CD8 T cells in ankylosing spondylitis. Using its own MiXCR run on the 5' RACE reads, TCRdb lists one record per CDR3 protein. The data show about 240,000 distinct CDR3 sequences, with roughly a quarter seen just once and about 0.6% held by the top ten. What was sequenced was blood, either unsorted or a sorted T cell fraction (not recorded which). Every receptor here comes from a male donor with ankylosing spondylitis or in good health (not recorded which). Each CDR3 is given with its conserved first and last residue. D genes are given only for firm matches. Clone size appears in some rows only: once, few, many, or a class for an expanded clone.

D gene: .; clone size: few; V gene: TRBV12-3/TRBV12-4; J gene: TRBJ2-7; CDR3 length: 14; CDR3 DNA: TGTGCCAGCAGTTTAAGGACAGTTGGATACGAGCAGTACTTC; CDR3 protein: CASSLRTVGYEQYF
D gene: TRBD2; clone size: few; V gene: TRBV28; J gene: TRBJ2-3; CDR3 length: 21; CDR3 DNA: TGTGCCAGCAGTTTCGAGTTTTTGAGGGGGACTAGCCATCAGAGCACAGATACGCAGTATTTT; CDR3 protein: CASSFEFLRGTSHQSTDTQYF
D gene: .; clone size: many; V gene: TRBV29-1; J gene: TRBJ2-1; CDR3 length: 15; CDR3 DNA: TGCAGCGTCGACGGCCGGGTGGGCTCCTACAATGAGCAGTTCTTC; CDR3 protein: CSVDGRVGSYNEQFF
D gene: .; clone size: many; V gene: TRBV14; J gene: TRBJ2-4; CDR3 length: 13; CDR3 DNA: TGTGCCAGCAGCCAGGGGCCCAAAAACATTCAGTACTTC; CDR3 protein: CASSQGPKNIQYF
D gene: .; clone size: many; V gene: TRBV3-1; J gene: TRBJ1-2; CDR3 length: 13; CDR3 DNA: TGTGCCAGCAGCCTAGACGGCAACTATGGCTACACCTTC; CDR3 protein: CASSLDGNYGYTF
D gene: TRBD1; clone size: many; V gene: TRBV29-1; J gene: TRBJ1-5; CDR3 length: 14; CDR3 DNA: TGCAGCGTTCTCCGAGGGGGCAGCAATCAGCCCCAGCATTTT; CDR3 protein: CSVLRGGSNQPQHF
D gene: .; clone size: many; V gene: TRBV20-1; J gene: TRBJ2-5; CDR3 length: 13; CDR3 DNA: TGCAGTGTGAGGCCAGGCGGGAAAGAGACCCACTACTTC; CDR3 protein: CSVRPGGKETHYF
D gene: .; clone size: .; V gene: TRBV7-2; J gene: TRBJ1-4; CDR3 length: 15; CDR3 DNA: TGTGCCAGCAGCAGCCGAGGACAGAAAAATGAAAAACTGTTTTTT; CDR3 protein: CASSSRGQKNEKLFF
D gene: .; clone size: many; V gene: TRBV29-1; J gene: TRBJ2-1; CDR3 length: 11; CDR3 DNA: TGCAGCGTTCGGGGTTACAATGAGCAGTTCTTC; CDR3 protein: CSVRGYNEQFF
D gene: TRBD1; clone size: .; V gene: TRBV20-1; J gene: TRBJ2-7; CDR3 length: 14; CDR3 DNA: TGCAGTGCTAGGGGACAGGGAGTCTTCAACGAGCAGTACTTC; CDR3 protein: CSARGQGVFNEQYF
D gene: .; clone size: few; V gene: TRBV29-1; J gene: TRBJ2-7; CDR3 length: 12; CDR3 DNA: TGCAGCGTTGAATCGGGGTTCTACGAGCAGTACTTC; CDR3 protein: CSVESGFYEQYF
D gene: .; clone size: few; V gene: TRBV20-1; J gene: TRBJ2-3; CDR3 length: 14; CDR3 DNA: TGCAGTGCCCATCCCCCCCACCGCACAGATACGCAGTATTTT; CDR3 protein: CSAHPPHRTDTQYF
D gene: .; clone size: many; V gene: TRBV6-1; J gene: TRBJ1-2; CDR3 length: 14; CDR3 DNA: TGTGCCAGCAGTGAAGCACGGCAGGGGTATGGCTACACCTTC; CDR3 protein: CASSEARQGYGYTF
D gene: TRBD1; clone size: .; V gene: TRBV12-3/TRBV12-4; J gene: TRBJ1-2; CDR3 length: 15; CDR3 DNA: TGTGCCAGCAGTTTAAATCCCAGGGGGGCCCATGGCTACACCTTC; CDR3 protein: CASSLNPRGAHGYTF
D gene: TRBD1; clone size: few; V gene: TRBV28; J gene: TRBJ2-7; CDR3 length: 13; CDR3 DNA: TGTGCCAGTAAAGGGACAGGCCTCTACGAGCAGTACTTC; CDR3 protein: CASKGTGLYEQYF
D gene: .; clone size: many; V gene: TRBV20-1; J gene: TRBJ2-3; CDR3 length: 16; CDR3 DNA: TGCAGTGCTAAACCGATACTAGCTGACCTCACAGATACGCAGTATTTT; CDR3 protein: CSAKPILADLTDTQYF
D gene: TRBD2; clone size: many; V gene: TRBV19; J gene: TRBJ2-3; CDR3 length: 14; CDR3 DNA: TGTGCCAGTAGTACCAGCGGGATCGTGGTTAAGGAGTATTTT; CDR3 protein: CASSTSGIVVKEYF
D gene: .; clone size: few; V gene: TRBV29-1; J gene: TRBJ2-2; CDR3 length: 12; CDR3 DNA: TGCAGCGTTTGCCCGAACACCGGGGAGCTGTTTTTT; CDR3 protein: CSVCPNTGELFF
D gene: .; clone size: .; V gene: TRBV4-2; J gene: TRBJ2-1; CDR3 length: 14; CDR3 DNA: TGTGCCCCGGGACTGCCAGGAACCTACAATGAGCAGTTCTTC; CDR3 protein: CAPGLPGTYNEQFF
D gene: TRBD1; clone size: .; V gene: TRBV10-3; J gene: TRBJ2-7; CDR3 length: 14; CDR3 DNA: TGTGCCATCAGAGCAGGGGGCCCTGCGTACGAGCAGTACTTC; CDR3 protein: CAIRAGGPAYEQYF
D gene: .; clone size: once; V gene: TRBV3-1; J gene: TRBJ2-1; CDR3 length: 14; CDR3 DNA: TGTGCCAGCAGCCAAGTACCTGGGCCGAATGAGCAGTTCTTC; CDR3 protein: CASSQVPGPNEQFF
D gene: TRBD2; clone size: .; V gene: TRBV7-3; J gene: TRBJ2-1; CDR3 length: 14; CDR3 DNA: TGTGCCAGCGGCCCCGGACTAGCCTACAATGAGCAGTTCTTC; CDR3 protein: CASGPGLAYNEQFF
D gene: .; clone size: .; V gene: TRBV6-5; J gene: TRBJ1-4; CDR3 length: 13; CDR3 DNA: TGTGCCAGCAGCAGCTTCCCGGGAGAAAAACTGTTTTTT; CDR3 protein: CASSSFPGEKLFF
D gene: .; clone size: .; V gene: TRBV10-3; J gene: TRBJ2-5; CDR3 length: 11; CDR3 DNA: TGTGCCATCAGTGAGTTAGAGACCCAGTACTTC; CDR3 protein: CAISELETQYF
D gene: TRBD1; clone size: few; V gene: TRBV18; J gene: TRBJ2-1; CDR3 length: 14; CDR3 DNA: TGTGCCAGCCAGTCGGGACAGGGGGCAAATGAGCAGTTCTTC; CDR3 protein: CASQSGQGANEQFF
D gene: TRBD1; clone size: .; V gene: TRBV4-1; J gene: TRBJ2-7; CDR3 length: 14; CDR3 DNA: TGCGCCAGCAGCACGACCGGGACAGTCTACGAGCAGTACTTC; CDR3 protein: CASSTTGTVYEQYF
D gene: .; clone size: .; V gene: TRBV12-3/TRBV12-4; J gene: TRBJ2-2; CDR3 length: 14; CDR3 DNA: TGTGCCAGCAGTTTGGTCGGGGGCACCGGGGAGCTGTTTTTT; CDR3 protein: CASSLVGGTGELFF
D gene: .; clone size: many; V gene: TRBV6-1; J gene: TRBJ2-5; CDR3 length: 16; CDR3 DNA: TGTGCCAGCAGTGAAGTAAAGTCCCGGCCCCAAGAGACCCAGTACTTC; CDR3 protein: CASSEVKSRPQETQYF
D gene: .; clone size: many; V gene: TRBV20-1; J gene: TRBJ2-1; CDR3 length: 14; CDR3 DNA: TGCAGTGCTAGAGATCTCAGGGAAAGCAATGAGCAGTTCTTC; CDR3 protein: CSARDLRESNEQFF
D gene: TRBD2; clone size: .; V gene: TRBV13; J gene: TRBJ2-1; CDR3 length: 14; CDR3 DNA: TGTGCCAGCGCGACTAGCGGGGTTAAAAATGAGCAGTTCTTC; CDR3 protein: CASATSGVKNEQFF
D gene: TRBD2; clone size: .; V gene: TRBV20-1; J gene: TRBJ2-7; CDR3 length: 14; CDR3 DNA: TGCAGTGCTAGAGATCGCCGGGGGGCCTACGAGCAGTACTTC; CDR3 protein: CSARDRRGAYEQYF
D gene: .; clone size: .; V gene: TRBV10-3; J gene: TRBJ2-4; CDR3 length: 15; CDR3 DNA: TGTGCCATCAGTGACTGGGGTATTGCCAAAAACATTCAGTACTTC; CDR3 protein: CAISDWGIAKNIQYF
D gene: TRBD1; clone size: many; V gene: TRBV28; J gene: TRBJ2-3; CDR3 length: 15; CDR3 DNA: TGTGCCAGCTCGGTACAGGGGCGTAACACAGATACGCAGTATTTT; CDR3 protein: CASSVQGRNTDTQYF
D gene: .; clone size: .; V gene: TRBV20-1; J gene: TRBJ2-3; CDR3 length: 15; CDR3 DNA: TGCAGTGCTAGCGTCTGGGGGGCGGTCTCAGATACGCAGTATTTT; CDR3 protein: CSASVWGAVSDTQYF
D gene: .; clone size: few; V gene: TRBV10-2; J gene: TRBJ2-7; CDR3 length: 13; CDR3 DNA: TGCGCCAGCAGTGAAGCAAGGGTCAGCGAGCAGTACTTC; CDR3 protein: CASSEARVSEQYF
D gene: TRBD2; clone size: once; V gene: TRBV6-5; J gene: TRBJ2-4; CDR3 length: 16; CDR3 DNA: TGTGCCAGCAGTTACGGGTCTGGACTAGCGCATAACATTCAGTACTTC; CDR3 protein: CASSYGSGLAHNIQYF
D gene: .; clone size: few; V gene: TRBV18; J gene: TRBJ1-6; CDR3 length: 13; CDR3 DNA: TGTGCCAGCTCGGACAGCCTTAATTCACCCCTCCACTTT; CDR3 protein: CASSDSLNSPLHF
D gene: .; clone size: many; V gene: TRBV12-3/TRBV12-4; J gene: TRBJ2-1; CDR3 length: 14; CDR3 DNA: TGTGCCAGCAGTAAGGGGGGGGGCAGCAATGAGCAGTTCTTC; CDR3 protein: CASSKGGGSNEQFF
D gene: .; clone size: .; V gene: TRBV11-2; J gene: TRBJ2-3; CDR3 length: 12; CDR3 DNA: TGTGCCAGCAGGGATAGGGGGGATACGCAGTATTTT; CDR3 protein: CASRDRGDTQYF
D gene: TRBD1; clone size: few; V gene: TRBV20-1; J gene: TRBJ2-6; CDR3 length: 17; CDR3 DNA: TGCAGTGCTAGAGACCGGGACAGAAACTCTGGGGCCAACGTCCTGACTTTC; CDR3 protein: CSARDRDRNSGANVLTF
D gene: .; clone size: many; V gene: TRBV12-3/TRBV12-4; J gene: TRBJ2-6; CDR3 length: 14; CDR3 DNA: TGCGCCAGCAGCTCGTCCTCTGGGGCCAACGTCCTGACTTTC; CDR3 protein: CASSSSSGANVLTF
D gene: .; clone size: .; V gene: TRBV20-1; J gene: TRBJ2-5; CDR3 length: 15; CDR3 DNA: TGCAGTGCTCCAGGCCCGGGGTGGGGAGAAGAGACCCAGTACTTC; CDR3 protein: CSAPGPGWGEETQYF
D gene: TRBD1; clone size: .; V gene: TRBV29-1; J gene: TRBJ2-5; CDR3 length: 13; CDR3 DNA: TGCAGCGACACGACAGGGACCCTAGAGACCCAGTACTTC; CDR3 protein: CSDTTGTLETQYF
D gene: .; clone size: few; V gene: TRBV20-1; J gene: TRBJ2-5; CDR3 length: 16; CDR3 DNA: TGCAGTGCTAGAGCCTGGACTGATCCCCTGCAAGAGACCCAGTACTTC; CDR3 protein: CSARAWTDPLQETQYF
D gene: .; clone size: many; V gene: TRBV12-3/TRBV12-4; J gene: TRBJ1-2; CDR3 length: 13; CDR3 DNA: TGTGCCAGCAGCCCTGCTCCCAACTATGGCTACACCTTC; CDR3 protein: CASSPAPNYGYTF
D gene: .; clone size: many; V gene: TRBV7-9; J gene: TRBJ2-5; CDR3 length: 13; CDR3 DNA: TGTGCCAGCAGCGCTTGGAGGGGGGAGACCCAGTACTTC; CDR3 protein: CASSAWRGETQYF
D gene: .; clone size: many; V gene: TRBV3-1; J gene: TRBJ2-6; CDR3 length: 17; CDR3 DNA: TGTGCCAGCAGGTTAGGACAGACCCTCTCTGGGGCCAACGTCCTGACTTTC; CDR3 protein: CASRLGQTLSGANVLTF
D gene: .; clone size: many; V gene: TRBV11-1; J gene: TRBJ2-7; CDR3 length: 16; CDR3 DNA: TGTGCCAGCAGCTCCCCCCTAGCTGGCGGCTCCTACGAGCAGTACTTC; CDR3 protein: CASSSPLAGGSYEQYF
D gene: TRBD1; clone size: many; V gene: TRBV20-1; J gene: TRBJ1-5; CDR3 length: 16; CDR3 DNA: TGCAGTGCGACCGAATGGACAGGGGGAAGCAATCAGCCCCAGCATTTT; CDR3 protein: CSATEWTGGSNQPQHF
D gene: TRBD1; clone size: few; V gene: TRBV12-3/TRBV12-4; J gene: TRBJ2-7; CDR3 length: 13; CDR3 DNA: TGTGCCAGCAGCACGGGACAGGGGGCCGAGCAGTACTTC; CDR3 protein: CASSTGQGAEQYF
D gene: .; clone size: .; V gene: TRBV25-1; J gene: TRBJ2-7; CDR3 length: 15; CDR3 DNA: TGTGCCAGCAGTGAATTGTGGCAGGGAGGTGCCGAGCAGTACTTC; CDR3 protein: CASSELWQGGAEQYF
D gene: TRBD2; clone size: .; V gene: TRBV12-3/TRBV12-4; J gene: TRBJ2-5; CDR3 length: 15; CDR3 DNA: TGTGCCAGCAGTTTTGGACTAGCGGGACAAGAGACCCAGTACTTC; CDR3 protein: CASSFGLAGQETQYF